This entry is about one TCR beta chain. Its specificity is unknown. Deletions cut 5 bases from V and 7 bases from J, with 15 bases between. The CDR3 consists of 14 residues. Germline V lookup: CDR1 SGHTA, CDR2 FQGTGA. The sample is drawn from a study of blood T cells in healthy people across ages. General study findings and limits: It was held that diversity estimates obtained from one million T cells represented underestimates. Naive CD4+ cells and diversity were both higher in long-lived donors than in aged donors.

Using a J-beta primer mix together with a sample-barcoded 5' primer, a second PCR was run for about 7 to 12 cycles. Individual samples furnished no less than 2.5 million CDR3-containing paired-end reads apiece. TCRdb called the 5' RACE reads again in MiXCR, with one record for every CDR3 protein. The sample contains approximately 1.5 million distinct CDR3 sequences, 30% to 35% of which appear only once. Per-sample yields of isolated PBMCs were at least 6 million. The material sequenced was blood. This TCR derives from a woman aged 30 to 39 in good health. The chain is built from TRBV7-3 and TRBJ2-1; D gene unclear. The CDR3 region is CASSLAVSGNEQFF. The CDR3, as DNA: TGTGCCAGCAGCCTGGCGGTGTCTGGAAATGAGCAGTTCTTC. Complete variable domain (other parts from reference TRBV7-3 and TRBJ2-1): GAGVSQTPSNKVTEKGKYVELRCDPISGHTALYWYRQSLGQGPEFLIYFQGTGAADDSGLPNDRFFAVRPEGSVSTLKIQRTERGDSAVYLCASSLAVSGNEQFFGPGTRLTVL.